This is a list of T cell receptor beta chains from one sample in a study of long-term antiretroviral therapy in people with HIV. The repertoire was sequenced with immunoSEQ multiplex PCR; TCRdb's copy has only in-frame clones and lacks some. The data hold more than 25,000 clones, with almost 80% observed a single time. Sample: unsorted PBMCs, taken 2.1 years after starting antiretroviral therapy. The source is a man under 40 with HIV. Each CDR3 is given with its conserved first and last residue. Fields, in order: V gene, D gene, J gene, clone size, CDR3 protein, CDR3 DNA. D genes are given only for firm matches. Only part of the rows carry a size: once, few, many, or a class if the clone is expanded.

>TRBV19|TRBD2|TRBJ2-2|.
CASSTLAGGPGELFF
TGTGCCAGTAGTACACTAGCGGGAGGGCCCGGGGAGCTGTTTTTT
>TRBV5-1|TRBD2|TRBJ2-1|.
CACRSGGSLYNEQFF
TGCGCTTGCCGATCGGGGGGGAGCTTATACAATGAGCAGTTCTTC
>TRBV11-2|TRBD1|TRBJ2-5|.
CASSEDRAPQETQYF
TGTGCCAGCAGCGAAGACAGGGCCCCCCAAGAGACCCAGTACTTC
>TRBV5-1|TRBD1|TRBJ2-4|.
CASSLRDSKNIQYF
TGCGCCAGCAGCTTACGGGACAGTAAAAACATTCAGTACTTC
>TRBV11-2|TRBD2|TRBJ2-2|.
CASQRGLAVTGELFF
TGTGCCAGCCAGCGGGGACTAGCGGTCACCGGGGAGCTGTTTTTT
>TRBV5-1|.|TRBJ1-1|.
CASSPYLQGPPFAEAFF
TGCGCCAGCAGCCCATACTTACAGGGCCCCCCTTTCGCTGAAGCTTTCTTT
>TRBV7-9|TRBD1|TRBJ1-1|.
CASSPLWTGVKATEAFF
TGTGCCAGCAGCCCCCTCTGGACAGGGGTCAAGGCCACTGAAGCTTTCTTT
>TRBV9|.|TRBJ1-6|.
CASSAGTNSPLHF
TGTGCCAGCAGCGCAGGGACCAATTCACCCCTCCACTTT
>TRBV10-3|.|TRBJ2-7|.
CAISAGFGQSYEQYF
TGTGCCATCAGTGCCGGTTTTGGACAGTCCTACGAGCAGTACTTC
>TRBV5-6|.|TRBJ2-3|.
CASSFRDTQYF
TGTGCCAGCAGCTTTCGAGATACGCAGTATTTT
>TRBV30|TRBD1|TRBJ1-2|.
CAWSTGQGRYAGGYTF
TGTGCCTGGAGTACGGGACAGGGGCGTTATGCGGGAGGCTACACCTTC
>TRBV10-3|.|TRBJ1-6|few
CAISDDSYNSPLHF
TGTGCCATCAGCGACGACAGCTATAATTCACCCCTCCACTTT
>TRBV5-1|.|TRBJ1-4|.
CASSLEGRVNEKLFF
TGCGCCAGCAGCTTGGAGGGCAGGGTGAATGAAAAACTGTTTTTT
>TRBV5-1|TRBD2|TRBJ2-7|.
CASSLGTSLDEQYF
TGCGCCAGCAGCTTGGGGACTAGCCTCGACGAGCAGTACTTC
>TRBV5-6|.|TRBJ2-2|.
CASSLAAPAGELFF
TGTGCCAGCAGCTTGGCGGCCCCGGCCGGGGAGCTGTTTTTT
>TRBV12-5|.|TRBJ1-1|.
CASGLVGAGDTEAFF
TGTGCTAGTGGTTTGGTAGGGGCGGGGGACACTGAAGCTTTCTTT
>TRBV5-1|.|TRBJ2-2|.
CASSFPENTGELFF
TGCGCCAGCAGCTTTCCGGAGAACACCGGGGAGCTGTTTTTT
>TRBV7-9|.|TRBJ1-2|.
CASTITEYGYTF
TGTGCCAGCACCATTACAGAGTATGGCTACACCTTC
>TRBV5-1|.|TRBJ1-4|.
CASSFDRPKEKLFF
TGCGCCAGCAGTTTCGACAGGCCCAAGGAAAAACTGTTTTTT
>TRBV9|TRBD2|TRBJ2-1|.
CASSGPRLATYNEQFF
TGTGCCAGCAGCGGCCCGAGACTAGCGACCTACAATGAGCAGTTCTTC
>TRBV18|.|TRBJ2-3|.
CASSPPGDTQYF
TGTGCCAGCTCACCACCAGGTGATACGCAGTATTTT
>TRBV16|TRBD2|TRBJ2-1|.
CASRRSPGASGSGGEQFF
TGTGCCAGCAGACGCTCCCCGGGGGCTAGCGGGAGCGGAGGTGAGCAGTTCTTC
>TRBV27|.|TRBJ2-7|.
CASSSGPQVEQYF
TGTGCCAGCAGTTCGGGGCCCCAGGTCGAGCAGTACTTC
>TRBV2|.|TRBJ1-1|few
CASSELLGTEAFF
TGTGCCAGCAGTGAATTACTGGGGACTGAAGCTTTCTTT
>TRBV5-1|.|TRBJ2-5|.
CASSFGGNRQETQYF
TGCGCCAGCAGCTTTGGCGGGAATAGGCAAGAGACCCAGTACTTC
>TRBV28|TRBD2|TRBJ2-7|.
CASSLDRSRGLLYPSSYEQYF
TGTGCCAGCAGTCTGGATCGCTCTCGGGGACTACTCTACCCAAGCTCCTACGAGCAGTACTTC
>TRBV19|TRBD1|TRBJ2-7|medium-sized
CASSPTGWTEQYF
TGTGCCAGTAGCCCGACAGGGTGGACCGAGCAGTACTTC
>TRBV6-1|.|TRBJ1-1|.
CASSEVTPNTEAFF
TGTGCCAGCAGTGAAGTTACCCCGAACACTGAAGCTTTCTTT
>TRBV5-1|TRBD1|TRBJ2-1|.
CASSLQGALLNEQFF
TGCGCCAGCAGCTTGCAGGGGGCTTTACTTAATGAGCAGTTCTTC